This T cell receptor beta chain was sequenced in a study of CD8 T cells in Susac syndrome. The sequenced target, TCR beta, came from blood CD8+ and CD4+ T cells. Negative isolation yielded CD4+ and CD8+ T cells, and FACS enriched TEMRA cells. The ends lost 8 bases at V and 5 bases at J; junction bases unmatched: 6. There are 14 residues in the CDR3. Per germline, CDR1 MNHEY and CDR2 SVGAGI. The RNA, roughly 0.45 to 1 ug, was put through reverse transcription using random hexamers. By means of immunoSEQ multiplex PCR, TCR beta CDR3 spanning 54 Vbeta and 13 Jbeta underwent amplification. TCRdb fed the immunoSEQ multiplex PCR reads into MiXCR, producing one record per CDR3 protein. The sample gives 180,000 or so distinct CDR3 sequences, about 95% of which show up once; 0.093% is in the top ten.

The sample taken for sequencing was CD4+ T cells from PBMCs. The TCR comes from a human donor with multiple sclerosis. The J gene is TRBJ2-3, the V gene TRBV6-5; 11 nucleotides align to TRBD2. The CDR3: CASGLAGGRDTQYF. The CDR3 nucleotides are TGTGCCAGCGGGTTAGCGGGGGGGCGAGATACGCAGTATTTT.